Shown below are 8 T cell receptor beta chains from a single sample sequenced in a study of neurological immune-mediated disorders. Each CDR3 protein gets one entry after TCRdb re-called the 5' RACE reads with MiXCR. Counted here are about 79,000 distinct CDR3 sequences, 13% to 15% occurring once; the ten biggest clones make up under 7%. The sequenced material came from PBMCs. Receptors originate from a woman aged 50 to 60 in good health.

This clonotype came up many times. This sequence joins TRBV2 and TRBJ2-1; 9 bases align to TRBD2. V lost 6 bases to trimming and J lost 7 bases; unmatched junction nucleotides: 10. Germline V gene sequence: CDR1 SNHLY, CDR2 FYNNEI. CDR3 length: 15 residues. DNA of the CDR3: TGTGCCAGCAGCCCGCGAGGCGGGGGGGCGAATGAGCAGTTCTTC. Its protein product is CASSPRGGGANEQFF.

This chain connects TRBV20-1 to TRBJ1-1, with D maybe TRBD1 (5 bases). From germline, CDR1 is DFQATT and CDR2 SNEGSKA (reference sequence). CDR3 size: 13 residues. V lost 5 bases and J lost 0, with 10 bases in between. In DNA form, the CDR3 reads TGCAGTGCTCGGTTACAGGTGAACACTGAAGCTTTCTTT. Translated: CSARLQVNTEAFF.

This clonotype was seen a few times. The rearrangement joins TRBV6-5 to TRBJ2-1, with D tentatively TRBD1 or TRBD2 (5 bases each). The CDR3 runs 14 residues. V was pared by 10 bases and J by 7 bases, with 20 bases between. Per germline, CDR1 MNHEY and CDR2 SVGAGI. The CDR3 here is CATHSRGGSNEQFF. The CDR3 nucleotides are TGTGCCACCCACTCACGGGGCGGGTCGAATGAGCAGTTCTTC.

This clonotype was recorded at least ten times. The chain joins TRBV14 to TRBJ1-2; D ambiguous. The CDR3 runs 12 residues. V was trimmed by 3 bases and J by 9 bases, leaving 11 bases between them. The germline CDR1 and CDR2 sequences are SGHDN and FVKESK. In DNA, the CDR3 is TGTGCCAGCAGCCACTTATCTCTAAGCTACACCTTC. It encodes CASSHLSLSYTF.

This clonotype has only a few counts. The chain recombines TRBV5-1 with TRBJ1-1; D unresolved. Per germline, CDR1 SGHRS and CDR2 YFSETQ. The V and J ends lost 3 bases and 4 bases respectively, with 13 bases between them. The CDR3 contains 14 residues. The CDR3 loop reads CASSSLGLGTEAFF. CDR3 in DNA: TGCGCCAGCAGCTCCCTAGGGTTGGGCACTGAAGCTTTCTTT.

This clonotype has a count of ten or more. This rearrangement joins TRBV5-1 to TRBJ1-1; perhaps TRBD1 as D (5 bases). Trimming pared 0 bases from V and 7 bases from J, leaving 16 bases between. Germline lookup yields CDR1 SGHRS and CDR2 YFSETQ. CDR3 length: 15 residues. The CDR3 DNA is TGCGCCAGCAGCTTGGTAGTCAGAGGGGATGGTGAAGCTTTCTTT. Its protein is CASSLVVRGDGEAFF.

This clonotype has ten or more counts. J is TRBJ1-1 and V is TRBV28; D gene unclear. Trimming left V 4 bases short and J 4 bases short, with 10 bases between. Germline-derived CDR1 and CDR2 are MDHEN and SYDVKM. This CDR3 is built from 13 residues. CDR3 loop: CASSSPTGTEAFF. The CDR3, as DNA: TGTGCCAGCAGTTCCCCGACGGGCACTGAAGCTTTCTTT.

This clonotype was recorded many times. This sequence joins TRBV12-3 or TRBV12-4 and TRBJ2-5, with D tentatively TRBD1 (5 bases). The CDR3 extends over 15 amino acids. V was pared by 1 base and J by 5 bases, with 14 bases between. The CDR3 region has the DNA TGTGCCAGCAGTTTAGTATTCGCAGGGTTGGAGACCCAGTACTTC. Translated, it gives CASSLVFAGLETQYF.